The 23 T cell receptor beta chains listed next were all sequenced from one sample in a study of blood T cell repertoires in COVID-19. Only in-frame clones appear in the TCRdb table, and some are missing; sequencing was by immunoSEQ multiplex PCR. The table includes over 200,000 clones, about 87% detected once. Sequenced: peripheral blood. The receptors originated from a man in his fifties or sixties who had recovered from COVID-19.

This clone occurred once. V is TRBV18 and J is TRBJ2-7; D not resolved. The CDR3 has 16 residues. Germline V gives CDR1 KGHSH, CDR2 LQKENI. Between the trimmed V and J ends, which lost 6 bases and 7 bases, there was a span of 25 bases. Written as DNA, the CDR3 is TGTGCCAGCTCCAGCGAACACCTTCCCATATCCGGGGAGCAGTACTTC. Translated: CASSSEHLPISGEQYF. The whole variable domain, filled in from reference TRBV18 and TRBJ2-7, reads NAGVMQNPRHLVRRRGQEARLRCSPMKGHSHVYWYRQLPEEGLKFMVYLQKENIIDESGMPKERFSAEFPKEGPSILRIQQVVRGDSAAYFCASSSEHLPISGEQYFGPGTRLTVT.

The genes are TRBV12-3 or TRBV12-4 and TRBJ1-2; TRBD1 agrees at 7 bases. After removal of 8 bases from V and 8 bases from J, the junction contained 11 bases not matched to a gene. CDR3 length: 13 amino acids. The CDR3 bases are TGTGCCAGCTACCAGGAGACAGGGTTCGGCTACACCTTC. Encoded protein: CASYQETGFGYTF.

The V and J genes are TRBV5-4 and TRBJ2-1, with a weak D call TRBD1 (6 bases). The V end was cut by 2 bases, the J end by 1 base, with 7 bases between. CDR3 length: 14 residues. CDR1 is SGHNT, CDR2 YYREEE, per germline (reference sequence). The CDR3 bases are TGTGCCAGCAGCTTAGGGGGTTCCTACAATGAGCAGTTCTTC. Its protein is CASSLGGSYNEQFF.

This chain uses TRBV7-6 with TRBJ2-6; 8 bases fit TRBD1. This CDR3 region has 18 residues. Germline values: CDR1 SGHVS, CDR2 FNYEAQ. V gave up 5 bases and J gave up 5 bases; unmatched junction bases: 14. For the CDR3, the DNA is TGTGCCAGCAGCCCATGGACAGGGCCAACTTCGAGGGCCAACGTCCTGACTTTC. This sequence encodes CASSPWTGPTSRANVLTF.

The chain couples TRBV27 to TRBJ2-3; D not certain. The CDR3 loop spans 16 amino acids. Germline V gene sequence: CDR1 MNHEY, CDR2 SMNVEV (reference sequence). Trimming removed 10 bases at V and 0 bases at J, with 20 bases between. The CDR3 DNA reads as TGTGCCACCACGCCGCTAAACTTCGCTAGCACAGATACGCAGTATTTT. It yields the protein CATTPLNFASTDTQYF.

The chain couples TRBV6-5 to TRBJ2-7, with 8 bases that match TRBD1. The CDR3 consists of 14 residues. Germline assignment: CDR1 MNHEY and CDR2 SVGAGI. J was trimmed by 4 bases and V by 5 bases; bases with no gene match: 7. The CDR3 nucleotides read TGTGCCAGCAGTACCCGGGACAGGAGTTACGAGCAGTACTTC. Its protein is CASSTRDRSYEQYF.

The J gene is TRBJ2-5, the V gene TRBV5-6; the match to TRBD2 covers 11 bases. This CDR3 contains 17 residues. Germline V gene data show CDR1 as SGHDT and CDR2 as YYEEEE. V lost 0 bases, J lost 7 bases, and 11 bases stayed unmatched. CDR3 loop: CASSLVLAGGPVGTQYF. The DNA of the CDR3 is TGTGCCAGCAGCTTGGTGCTAGCGGGGGGTCCCGTGGGGACCCAGTACTTC.

This chain uses TRBV5-1 with TRBJ1-3; no firm D call. Germline V gene data show CDR1 as SGHRS and CDR2 as YFSETQ. The germline V and J ends were trimmed by 0 bases and 0 bases, with 13 bases remaining between them. The CDR3 consists of 17 residues. The DNA of the CDR3 is TGCGCCAGCAGCTTGGTGGCAGTGGGCTTCTCTGGAAACACCATATATTTT. It codes for CASSLVAVGFSGNTIYF.

This chain joins TRBV28 and TRBJ1-5; D is undetermined. Per the germline V gene, CDR1 is MDHEN and CDR2 is SYDVKM. The CDR3 has 14 residues. V lost 6 bases to trimming and J lost 5 bases, with 14 bases between them. This chain's CDR3 is CASSLLAGYQPQHF. In DNA, the CDR3 is TGTGCCAGCAGCTTACTAGCGGGGTATCAGCCCCAGCATTTT. The full variable domain, its missing parts supplied by reference TRBV28 and TRBJ1-5, is DVKVTQSSRYLVKRTGEKVFLECVQDMDHENMFWYRQDPGLGLRLIYFSYDVKMKEKGDIPEGYSVSREKKERFSLILESASTNQTSMYLCASSLLAGYQPQHFGDGTRLSIL.

This rearrangement joins TRBV4-2 to TRBJ2-5; 7 bases match TRBD1. J was trimmed by 5 bases and V by 5 bases; bases with no gene match: 5. Per the germline V gene, CDR1 is LGHNA and CDR2 is YNFKEQ. The CDR3 totals 13 residues. CDR3: CASSRQGAETQYF. The DNA for the CDR3 is TGTGCCAGCAGCAGACAGGGTGCGGAGACCCAGTACTTC.

CDR3 DNA: TGTGCCAGCAGCTTATCAGGGGGAATCTACGAGCAGTACTTC. The encoded protein is CASSLSGGIYEQYF. The chain joins TRBV11-3 to TRBJ2-7; 7 positions agree with TRBD1. CDR3 length equals 14 residues. After removal of 2 bases from V and 3 bases from J, the junction contained 4 bases not matched to a gene. Germline CDR1 SGHNT, CDR2 YENEEA.

This chain uses TRBV7-2 with TRBJ2-7; 10 nucleotides align to TRBD1. This CDR3 has 15 amino acids. V trimming: 7 bases; J trimming: 3 bases; junction bases outside the gene matches: 9. Germline values: CDR1 SGHTA, CDR2 FQGNSA. In nucleotides, the CDR3 is TGTGCCAGCACCCTAGAAGGGACAGGGGTCTACGAGCAGTACTTC. Its protein product is CASTLEGTGVYEQYF.

The chain uses TRBV2 and TRBJ1-5, with 7 bases lining up with TRBD1. V lost 4 bases, J lost 3 bases, and 6 bases stayed unmatched. CDR3 size: 15 residues. The V gene's germline CDR1 is SNHLY and CDR2 FYNNEI. Written as DNA, the CDR3 is TGTGCCAGCAGTGTCAGGGGGGACATCAATCAGCCCCAGCATTTT. Protein: CASSVRGDINQPQHF.

This clone has just one count. The chain has TRBV5-1 and TRBJ2-7; 7 bases fit TRBD1. Germline V lookup: CDR1 SGHRS, CDR2 YFSETQ. V gave up 4 bases and J gave up 4 bases; unmatched junction bases: 8. The CDR3 spans 14 residues. CDR3 bases: TGCGCCAGCAGCCAAGACAGGGAAAAGTACGAGCAGTACTTC. Its translation is CASSQDREKYEQYF.

The chain links TRBV6-4 to TRBJ1-1; 7 bases line up with TRBD1. V lost 6 bases and J lost 1; bases outside the gene matches: 8. CDR1 is MRHNA, CDR2 SNTAGT, per germline. The CDR3 loop spans 15 amino acids. CDR3 sequence: CASRASTGENTEAFF. CDR3 coding DNA: TGTGCCAGCAGGGCGAGTACAGGGGAGAACACTGAAGCTTTCTTT.

The J gene is TRBJ2-7, the V gene TRBV4-2; TRBD1 aligns across 9 bases. The CDR3 has 17 residues. The germline gives CDR1 LGHNA, CDR2 YNFKEQ. Germline trimming cut 4 bases from V and 4 bases from J; bases unmatched to any gene: 14. This chain's CDR3 is CASSPATGTGREYEQYF. CDR3 DNA sequence: TGTGCCAGCAGCCCAGCCACCGGGACAGGGCGTGAATACGAGCAGTACTTC.

The J gene is TRBJ1-2, the V gene TRBV19, with TRBD1 matching over 9 bases. Germline loops: CDR1 LNHDA, CDR2 SQIVND (reference sequence). The V and J ends lost 3 bases and 4 bases, in that order; junction bases with no gene match: 6. The CDR3 is made up of 15 amino acids. CDR3 amino acids: CASSIGGQGVYGYTF. The CDR3 DNA reads TGTGCCAGTAGTATTGGGGGACAGGGTGTCTATGGCTACACCTTC.

V and J are TRBV27 and TRBJ2-1; TRBD2 aligns across 9 bases. Germline V gene sequence: CDR1 MNHEY, CDR2 SMNVEV (reference sequence). The CDR3 loop spans 15 amino acids. The junction had 9 bases not matched to a gene; V was cut back by 6 bases and J by 6 bases. The CDR3 protein is CASSPLRGGVNEQFF. Written as DNA, the CDR3 is TGTGCCAGCAGCCCGCTTCGCGGGGGGGTCAATGAGCAGTTCTTC.

J is TRBJ1-2 and V is TRBV7-2; TRBD1 matches 10 bases. The CDR3 spans 17 residues. Germline V CDR1 and CDR2: SGHTA, FQGNSA. Trimming cost V 5 bases and J 0 bases; bases outside gene matches: 9. As DNA, the CDR3 is TGTGCCAGCAGCCAAGGGGGGACAGGGGCCCCTAACTATGGCTACACCTTC. Protein product: CASSQGGTGAPNYGYTF.

This chain uses TRBV6-2 or TRBV6-3 with TRBJ2-7, with unresolved D. Trimming left V 2 bases short and J 2 bases short, with 7 bases between. Germline loops: CDR1 MNHEY, CDR2 SVGEGT. The CDR3 extends over 13 amino acids. CDR3 nucleotides: TGTGCCAGCAGTTACGGGCAGACCTACGAGCAGTACTTC. It codes for CASSYGQTYEQYF.

This clone was recorded a few times. The chain recombines TRBV2 with TRBJ2-7, with D possibly TRBD2 on 8 matching bases. Germline CDR1 is SNHLY and CDR2 is FYNNEI. Trimming removed 4 bases at V and 6 bases at J, with 16 bases between. CDR3 size: 14 residues. CDR3: CASSVGTAGVEQYF. Written as DNA, the CDR3 is TGTGCCAGCAGTGTTGGGACAGCGGGGGTCGAGCAGTACTTC.

The V call is TRBV1, the J call TRBJ2-4; the table's D gene call, TRBD2, was not cross checked with the DNA. TRBV1 is tagged as a pseudogene. This CDR3 is 20 amino acids long. The CDR3 protein is CTSSARSSGGLDWDKNIQYF. CDR3 bases: TGCACCAGCAGCGCAAGGTCTAGCGGGGGCTTAGATTGGGACAAAAACATTCAGTACTTC.

In this sample, this clone turned up a few times. CDR3 nucleotide sequence: TGTGCCAGCAACGAGGGTCAGGACACCGGGGAGCTGTTTTTT. This sequence encodes CASNEGQDTGELFF. J is TRBJ2-2 and V is TRBV9; perhaps TRBD2 as D (5 bases). This CDR3 has 14 amino acids. Deletions cut 6 bases from V and 3 bases from J, with 12 bases between. Germline assignment: CDR1 SGDLS and CDR2 YYNGEE.